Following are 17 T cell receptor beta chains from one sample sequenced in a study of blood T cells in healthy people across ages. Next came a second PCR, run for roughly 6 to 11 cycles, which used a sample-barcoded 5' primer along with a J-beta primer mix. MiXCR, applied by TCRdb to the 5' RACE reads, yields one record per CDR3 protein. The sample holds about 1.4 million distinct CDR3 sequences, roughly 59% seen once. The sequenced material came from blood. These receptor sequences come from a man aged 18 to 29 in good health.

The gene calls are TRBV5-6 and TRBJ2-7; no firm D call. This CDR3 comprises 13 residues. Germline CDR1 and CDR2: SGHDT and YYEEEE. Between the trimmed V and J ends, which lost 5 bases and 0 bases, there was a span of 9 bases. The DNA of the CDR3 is TGTGCCAGCAGAGCTAAGACCTCCTACGAGCAGTACTTC. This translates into CASRAKTSYEQYF.

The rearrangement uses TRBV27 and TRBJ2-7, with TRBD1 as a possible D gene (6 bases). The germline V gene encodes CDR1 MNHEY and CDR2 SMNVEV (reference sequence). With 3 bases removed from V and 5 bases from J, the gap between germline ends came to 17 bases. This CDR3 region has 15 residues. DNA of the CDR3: TGTGCCAGCAGTTTTTACTACACAGGGAACCACGAGCAGTACTTC. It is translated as CASSFYYTGNHEQYF.

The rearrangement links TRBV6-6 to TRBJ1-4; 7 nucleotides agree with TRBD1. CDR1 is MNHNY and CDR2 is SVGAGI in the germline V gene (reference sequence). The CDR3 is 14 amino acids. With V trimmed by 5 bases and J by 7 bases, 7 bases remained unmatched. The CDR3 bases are TGTGCCAGCAGTAAGCGAGGGGGCGGTGAAAAACTGTTTTTT. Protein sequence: CASSKRGGGEKLFF.

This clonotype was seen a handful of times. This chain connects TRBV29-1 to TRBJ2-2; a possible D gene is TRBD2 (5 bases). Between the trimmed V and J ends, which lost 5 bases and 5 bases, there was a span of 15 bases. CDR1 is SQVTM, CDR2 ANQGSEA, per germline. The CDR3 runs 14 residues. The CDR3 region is CSVKDSLGTGELFF. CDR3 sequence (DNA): TGCAGCGTTAAGGACTCTCTGGGGACCGGGGAGCTGTTTTTT.

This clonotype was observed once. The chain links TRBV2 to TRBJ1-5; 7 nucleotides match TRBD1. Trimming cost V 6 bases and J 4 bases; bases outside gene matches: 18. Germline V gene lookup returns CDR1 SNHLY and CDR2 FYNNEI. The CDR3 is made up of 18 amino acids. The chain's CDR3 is CASRRGTVLSLRNQPQHF. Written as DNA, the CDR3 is TGTGCCAGCAGAAGAGGGACAGTTCTTTCATTAAGGAATCAGCCCCAGCATTTT.

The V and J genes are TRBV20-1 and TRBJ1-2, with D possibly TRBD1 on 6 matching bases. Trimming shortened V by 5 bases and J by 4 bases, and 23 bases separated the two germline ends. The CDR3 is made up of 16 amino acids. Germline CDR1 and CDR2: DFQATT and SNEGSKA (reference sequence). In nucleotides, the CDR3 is TGCAGTGCTGGAGGTCCGGCAGGGGAGCTCGCCTATGGCTACACCTTC. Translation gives CSAGGPAGELAYGYTF.

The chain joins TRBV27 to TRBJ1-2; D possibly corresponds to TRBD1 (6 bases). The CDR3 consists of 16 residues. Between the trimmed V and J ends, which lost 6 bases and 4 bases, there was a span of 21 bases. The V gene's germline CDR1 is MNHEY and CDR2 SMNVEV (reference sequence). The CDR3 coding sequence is TGTGCCAGCAGCCATTTTCCCCACAGGACAGTCTATGGCTACACCTTC. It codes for CASSHFPHRTVYGYTF.

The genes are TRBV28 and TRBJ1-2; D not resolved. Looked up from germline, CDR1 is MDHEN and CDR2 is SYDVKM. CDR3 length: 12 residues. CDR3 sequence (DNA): TGTACCTGCAGCGCCCCCAACTATGGCTACACCTTC. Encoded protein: CTCSAPNYGYTF.

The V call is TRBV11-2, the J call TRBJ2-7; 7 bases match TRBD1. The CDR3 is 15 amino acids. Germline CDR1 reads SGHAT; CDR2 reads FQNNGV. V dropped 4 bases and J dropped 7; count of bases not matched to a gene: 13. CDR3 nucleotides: TGTGCCAGCAGCTCCCCACTGACAGGGAGAAATGAGCAGTACTTC. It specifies CASSSPLTGRNEQYF.

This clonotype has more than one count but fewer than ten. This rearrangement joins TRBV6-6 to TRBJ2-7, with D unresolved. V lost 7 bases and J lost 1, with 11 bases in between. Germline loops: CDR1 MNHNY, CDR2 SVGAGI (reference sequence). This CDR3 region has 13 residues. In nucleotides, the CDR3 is TGTGCCAGCACCTCCGAAAAATCCTACGAGCAGTACTTC. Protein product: CASTSEKSYEQYF.

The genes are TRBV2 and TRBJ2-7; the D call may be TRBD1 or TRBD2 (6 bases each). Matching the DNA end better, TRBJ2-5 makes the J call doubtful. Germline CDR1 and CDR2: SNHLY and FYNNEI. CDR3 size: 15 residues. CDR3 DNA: TGTGCCACCCAGGAGGAGGGGGATGAAGAAGAGACCCAGTACTTC. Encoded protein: CATQEEGDEEETQYF.

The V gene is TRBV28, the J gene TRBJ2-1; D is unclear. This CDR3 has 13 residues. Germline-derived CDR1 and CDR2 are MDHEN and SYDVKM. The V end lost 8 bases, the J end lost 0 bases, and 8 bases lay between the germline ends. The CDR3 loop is CASEEYSYNEQFF. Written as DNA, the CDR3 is TGTGCCAGCGAGGAGTACTCCTACAATGAGCAGTTCTTC.

The CDR3: CASKSPPIETQYF. CDR3 sequence (DNA): TGTGCCAGCAAATCCCCCCCGATAGAGACCCAGTACTTC. V and J are TRBV5-4 and TRBJ2-5; the D is unclear. Trimming removed 6 bases from V and 4 bases from J, with 13 bases in between. The V gene's germline CDR1 is SGHNT and CDR2 YYREEE (reference sequence). This CDR3 comprises 13 residues.

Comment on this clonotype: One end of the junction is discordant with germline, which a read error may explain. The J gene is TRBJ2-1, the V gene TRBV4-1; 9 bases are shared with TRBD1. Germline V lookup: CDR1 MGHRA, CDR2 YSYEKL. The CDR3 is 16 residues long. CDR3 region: CASSQAGTGRYNEQLF. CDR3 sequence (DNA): TGCGCCAGCAGCCAAGCTGGGACAGGGAGATACAATGAGCAGTTATTC.

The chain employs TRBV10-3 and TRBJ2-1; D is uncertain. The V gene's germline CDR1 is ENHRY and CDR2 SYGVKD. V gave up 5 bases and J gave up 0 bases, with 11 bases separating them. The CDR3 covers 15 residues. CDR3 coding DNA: TGTGCCATCAGTCGACTGGAGAGCTCCTACAATGAGCAGTTCTTC. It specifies CAISRLESSYNEQFF.

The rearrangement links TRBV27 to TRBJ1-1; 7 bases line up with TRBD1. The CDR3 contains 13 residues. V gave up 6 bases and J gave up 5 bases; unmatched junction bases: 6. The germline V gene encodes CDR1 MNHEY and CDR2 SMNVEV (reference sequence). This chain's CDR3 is CASSEQGNTEAFF. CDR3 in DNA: TGTGCCAGCAGCGAACAGGGGAATACTGAAGCTTTCTTT.

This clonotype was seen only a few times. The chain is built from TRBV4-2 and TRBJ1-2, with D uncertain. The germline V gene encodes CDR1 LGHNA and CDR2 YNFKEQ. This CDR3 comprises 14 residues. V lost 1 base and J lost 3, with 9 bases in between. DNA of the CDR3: TGTGCCAGCAGCCAAGGGCGGACGGACTATGGCTACACCTTC. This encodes CASSQGRTDYGYTF.